This T cell receptor beta chain is from a study of blood T cells in healthy people across ages. PBMCs were isolated at a quantity of at least 7 million per sample. PCR was performed a second time for 7 to 11 cycles using a sample-barcoded 5' primer and a J-beta primer mix. A single record per CDR3 protein comes from TCRdb applying MiXCR to the 5' RACE reads. In the table there are approximately 810,000 distinct CDR3 sequences, 29% of which are singletons. Per the germline V gene, CDR1 is LGHNT and CDR2 is FRNRAP. CDR3 length: 12 residues. The V and J ends lost 5 bases and 5 bases respectively, with 9 bases between them.

This chain uses TRBV12-5 with TRBJ1-2; no firm D call. Sample: blood. The TCR comes from a woman aged 80 or over in good health. CDR3 sequence reads: CASGTPRYGYTF. DNA of the CDR3: TGTGCTAGTGGTACCCCTAGGTATGGCTACACCTTC.